A selection of T cell receptor beta chains follows, all from one sample in a study of T cells after yellow fever vaccination. TCRdb analysed the 5' RACE reads with MiXCR anew, one entry per CDR3 protein. The repertoire holds about 550,000 distinct CDR3 sequences, with less than 20% as singletons. Sample: PBMCs, taken 15 days after the yellow fever booster vaccination. Source of these receptors: a man aged 25-40 years who received the YFV17D yellow fever vaccine. Each CDR3 is given with its conserved first and last residue. The D gene is left open where the match is weak. Only some rows state a clone size, as once, few, many or a class for expanded clones.

TRBD2	few	TRBV12-3/TRBV12-4	14	TRBJ2-2	TGTGCCTCCCAGGGAGGGAGGTTCACCGGGGAGCTGTTTTTT	CASQGGRFTGELFF
NA	NA	TRBV6-1	15	TRBJ2-1	TGTGCCAGCAGCCCCCACGGAGCGATCGTCTATGAGCAGTTCTTC	CASSPHGAIVYEQFF
TRBD1	NA	TRBV7-2	13	TRBJ1-5	TGTGCCAGCAGCGCGGGACAGGTCGGGCCCCAGCATTTT	CASSAGQVGPQHF
TRBD1	NA	TRBV24-1	16	TRBJ2-1	TGTGCCACCAGTTCGCCCGGGACAGGGGGTAAAAATGAGCAGTTCTTC	CATSSPGTGGKNEQFF
NA	NA	TRBV7-2	16	TRBJ2-3	TGTGCCAGCAGCTTCCCCATCGACCGAAGCACAGATACGCAGTATTTT	CASSFPIDRSTDTQYF
NA	few	TRBV7-3	13	TRBJ1-1	TGTGCCAGCAGCCTCCTTTCAGACACTGAAGCTTTCTTT	CASSLLSDTEAFF
NA	NA	TRBV10-3	11	TRBJ2-7	TGTGCCATCTCAGGGGCACGAGAGCAGTACTTC	CAISGAREQYF
TRBD1	NA	TRBV20-1	15	TRBJ2-3	TGCAGTGCTAGAGATCCAGGACAGGGGTCAGATACGCAGTATTTT	CSARDPGQGSDTQYF
NA	NA	TRBV5-1	14	TRBJ2-3	TGCGCCAGCAGCTTGGAAAACGAGGTGGATACGCAGTATTTT	CASSLENEVDTQYF
TRBD2	NA	TRBV5-5	17	TRBJ2-3	TGTGCCAGCAGCTTGTTGACTAGCGGGAGGGCCTTGGATACGCAGTATTTT	CASSLLTSGRALDTQYF
NA	NA	TRBV5-1	14	TRBJ1-2	TGCGCCAGCAGCTTGGCCCAGAGTAACTATGGCTACACCTTC	CASSLAQSNYGYTF
NA	many	TRBV12-3/TRBV12-4	12	TRBJ2-7	TGTGCCAGCAGCTCCCCCGTCGGCGAGCAGTACTTC	CASSSPVGEQYF
TRBD1	NA	TRBV6-1	17	TRBJ2-2	TGTGCCAGCATTCCGCGGTCCGGGACAGGAGACACCGGGGAGCTGTTTTTT	CASIPRSGTGDTGELFF
TRBD1	NA	TRBV29-1	16	TRBJ2-2	TGCAGCGTTGAAGTTGGCACAGGGGCCCACACCGGGGAGCTGTTTTTT	CSVEVGTGAHTGELFF
NA	few	TRBV29-1	13	TRBJ2-7	TGCAGCGCGAAAGGGGGACTCCACTACGAGCAGTACTTC	CSAKGGLHYEQYF
NA	NA	TRBV25-1	15	TRBJ2-2	TGTGCCAGCTCCCGCTCGGGAGTAGGAACCGGGGAGCTGTTTTTT	CASSRSGVGTGELFF
TRBD1	NA	TRBV7-8	16	TRBJ2-4	TGTGCCAGCAGCCCATTCCGACAGGGGACCAAAAACATTCAGTACTTC	CASSPFRQGTKNIQYF
NA	NA	TRBV29-1	13	TRBJ1-2	TGCAGCGTTGAGGGCATAAGGAGTTATGGCTACACCTTC	CSVEGIRSYGYTF
NA	few	TRBV10-3	15	TRBJ2-7	TGTGCCATCAGTGAGTCGACGGGAGAAGCCTACGAGCAGTACTTC	CAISESTGEAYEQYF
TRBD2	NA	TRBV20-1	15	TRBJ2-7	TGCAGTGCTAGGTCCCTAGCGGCCCTCGCCTACGAGCAGTACTTC	CSARSLAALAYEQYF